These 24 T cell receptor beta chains originate from one sample sequenced in a study of blood T cell repertoires in COVID-19. Clones were read by immunoSEQ multiplex PCR, and TCRdb kept only the in-frame ones, dropping some. The table has 200,000 to 250,000 clones, 80% to 85% seen once; the top ten hold approximately 2.5%. Sequencing was carried out using peripheral blood. These receptors were collected from a woman aged 60-75 years with acute or convalescent COVID-19.

The CDR3 loop is CASSFGRLAATYEQYF. The CDR3, as DNA: TGTGCCAGCAGTTTTGGGAGACTAGCGGCTACCTACGAGCAGTACTTC. The chain recombines TRBV28 with TRBJ2-7; TRBD2 agrees at 9 bases. Germline V gives CDR1 MDHEN, CDR2 SYDVKM. Unmatched junction bases numbered 8, after V lost 3 bases and J lost 2 bases. CDR3 length: 16 amino acids.

V gene TRBV5-1 combines with J gene TRBJ2-5; 11 positions agree with TRBD2. Germline V gene lookup returns CDR1 SGHRS and CDR2 YFSETQ. V trimming: 4 bases; J trimming: 4 bases; junction bases outside the gene matches: 3. This CDR3 region has 14 residues. CDR3 amino acids: CASSDLAGGETQYF. Written as DNA, the CDR3 is TGCGCCAGCAGCGATCTAGCGGGGGGAGAGACCCAGTACTTC.

The chain recombines TRBV9 with TRBJ1-1, with a tentative D call TRBD1 (5 bases). Deletions cut 0 bases from V and 3 bases from J, with 9 bases between. The length of the CDR3 is 14 residues. Germline assignment: CDR1 SGDLS and CDR2 YYNGEE. This CDR3 reads CASSVEPRDTEAFF. The DNA of the CDR3 is TGTGCCAGCAGCGTAGAACCCAGGGACACTGAAGCTTTCTTT.

This chain joins TRBV7-9 and TRBJ1-1; no firm D call. Germline V gene sequence: CDR1 SEHNR, CDR2 FQNEAQ (reference sequence). Trimming removed 1 base at V and 4 bases at J, with 13 bases between. The CDR3 runs 15 residues. The CDR3: CASSLEGGFGTEAFF. The CDR3 nucleotides read TGTGCCAGCAGCTTAGAAGGAGGGTTCGGCACTGAAGCTTTCTTT.

The chain uses TRBV7-2 and TRBJ2-7, with 8 bases aligning to TRBD1. V trimming: 5 bases; J trimming: 7 bases; junction bases outside the gene matches: 13. This CDR3 is 15 amino acids long. The V gene's germline CDR1 is SGHTA and CDR2 FQGNSA. CDR3 sequence: CASSPFRTGSREQYF. The CDR3 DNA follows: TGTGCCAGCAGCCCTTTCCGGACAGGGTCGAGGGAGCAGTACTTC.

The rearrangement joins TRBV19 to TRBJ1-2; 10 bases match TRBD1. Unmatched junction bases numbered 4, after V lost 2 bases and J lost 4 bases. Germline values: CDR1 LNHDA, CDR2 SQIVND (reference sequence). This CDR3 region has 15 residues. In DNA, the CDR3 is TGTGCCAGTAGTATAAGGACAGGGGGATCCTATGGCTACACCTTC. The encoded protein is CASSIRTGGSYGYTF.

The table lists this clone with a few counts. The V call is TRBV5-1, the J call TRBJ1-2; D is ambiguous. Germline V gene data show CDR1 as SGHRS and CDR2 as YFSETQ. This CDR3 spans 15 amino acids. V was trimmed by 0 bases and J by 2 bases, leaving 11 bases between them. Here the CDR3 DNA reads TGCGCCAGCAGCTTGGATCGTATAATGAACTATGGCTACACCTTC. Its protein is CASSLDRIMNYGYTF.

The chain links TRBV15 to TRBJ1-1; 9 positions match TRBD1. The CDR3 totals 20 residues. Germline CDR1 LNHNV, CDR2 YYDKDF (reference sequence). V shed 0 bases, J shed 5 bases, and the junction held 19 bases outside the gene matches. The CDR3 here is CATSRELYRNPGQGTTEAFF. In DNA, the CDR3 is TGTGCCACCAGCAGAGAACTATATCGAAACCCGGGACAGGGTACGACTGAAGCTTTCTTT.

This clone was seen only a few times. This chain links TRBV5-4 with TRBJ1-2; D is undetermined. The CDR3 has 14 amino acids. In germline, CDR1 is SGHNT, CDR2 YYREEE (reference sequence). The V end was cut by 0 bases, the J end by 3 bases, with 9 bases between. This chain's CDR3 is CASSLAGVDYGYTF. The DNA for the CDR3 is TGTGCCAGCAGCTTGGCCGGGGTGGACTATGGCTACACCTTC.

This chain joins TRBV5-8 and TRBJ2-7, with 9 bases identical to TRBD1. The germline CDR1 and CDR2 sequences are SGHTS and YDEGEE. The CDR3 extends over 16 amino acids. The V segment lost 0 bases and the J segment 2 bases; nucleotides outside the gene matches: 6. The CDR3 bases are TGTGCCAGCAGCTTGGGGGACAGGGTAAGCCCCTACGAGCAGTACTTC. Its protein is CASSLGDRVSPYEQYF.

The chain carries TRBV19 and TRBJ1-2, with D perhaps TRBD1 (6 bases). The length of the CDR3 is 15 residues. Germline CDR1 reads LNHDA; CDR2 reads SQIVND (reference sequence). V was clipped by 6 bases and J by 2 bases, with 16 bases between them. As DNA, the CDR3 is TGTGCCAGTAGCTACCCCGGGACACTAAACTATGGCTACACCTTC. It translates to CASSYPGTLNYGYTF.

This chain uses TRBV6-5 with TRBJ1-1; TRBD1 matches 7 bases. V was pared by 2 bases and J by 1 base, with 7 bases of the junction left unmatched. This CDR3 region has 16 residues. The germline V gene encodes CDR1 MNHEY and CDR2 SVGAGI. The DNA for the CDR3 is TGTGCCAGCAGTTACCCCGCGACAGGGCAGAACACTGAAGCTTTCTTT. Translation gives CASSYPATGQNTEAFF.

The sample holds a few counts of this clone. V and J are TRBV6-5 and TRBJ1-2; a weak D match, TRBD1 (5 bases). Per germline, CDR1 MNHEY and CDR2 SVGAGI. The CDR3 sequence is 15 residues long. The V end was cut by 0 bases, the J end by 4 bases, with 12 bases between. The CDR3 DNA reads TGTGCCAGCAGTTACTCGGGGCAGTTGCTCTATGGCTACACCTTC. Protein product: CASSYSGQLLYGYTF.

The chain uses TRBV5-1 and TRBJ2-1, with TRBD1 matching 7 bases. The CDR3 totals 14 residues. Looked up from germline, CDR1 is SGHRS and CDR2 is YFSETQ. The trim removed 4 bases at V and 6 bases at J, leaving 7 bases unmatched. The CDR3: CASSRDSVVNEQFF. CDR3 DNA: TGCGCCAGCAGCCGGGACAGCGTAGTCAATGAGCAGTTCTTC.

The genes are TRBV5-4 and TRBJ1-5, with TRBD1 matching over 11 bases. Germline V gene sequence: CDR1 SGHNT, CDR2 YYREEE (reference sequence). This CDR3 comprises 14 residues. Trimming took 4 bases from V and 10 from J; bases not matched to a gene: 7. The CDR3 sequence is CASSIRDRGLPQHF. CDR3 nucleotide sequence: TGTGCCAGCAGCATCCGGGACAGGGGGTTACCCCAGCATTTT.

This clone was counted a few times. The gene calls are TRBV12-3 or TRBV12-4 and TRBJ1-6; TRBD1 is a possible D gene (6 bases). V lost 6 bases to trimming and J lost 10 bases, with 13 bases between them. This CDR3 is built from 13 residues. CDR3 nucleotide sequence: TGTGCCAGCAGACGACAGGTTCGATCACCCCTCCACTTT. It yields the protein CASRRQVRSPLHF.

V and J are TRBV6-5 and TRBJ1-6; no firm D call. CDR3 size: 15 residues. Germline CDR1 and CDR2: MNHEY and SVGAGI. The germline V and J ends were trimmed by 0 bases and 7 bases, with 10 bases remaining between them. CDR3 sequence: CASSYSRERNSPLHF. CDR3 sequence (DNA): TGTGCCAGCAGTTACTCCCGGGAGAGGAATTCACCCCTCCACTTT.

The J gene is TRBJ2-1, the V gene TRBV6-4; D is ambiguous. Germline assignment: CDR1 MRHNA and CDR2 SNTAGT. The V end was cut by 8 bases, the J end by 4 bases, with 12 bases between. The CDR3 runs to 13 residues. The CDR3: CASSEAAYNEQFF. The CDR3, as DNA: TGTGCCAGCTCTGAAGCAGCGTACAATGAGCAGTTCTTC.

This chain connects TRBV19 to TRBJ1-1; D not resolved. V lost 10 bases and J 7 bases, leaving 22 bases between the germline ends. The germline V gene encodes CDR1 LNHDA and CDR2 SQIVND (reference sequence). The CDR3 is 14 amino acids. The CDR3 region is CATTSLGPPREAFF. The DNA for the CDR3 is TGTGCCACGACATCTTTGGGTCCCCCCCGTGAAGCTTTCTTT.

The genes are TRBV5-1 and TRBJ2-1; TRBD2 matches at 9 bases. The CDR3 length is 15 residues. Looked up from germline, CDR1 is SGHRS and CDR2 is YFSETQ. Trimming cost V 0 bases and J 8 bases; bases outside gene matches: 6. CDR3: CASSLVAGVVDEQFF. DNA for the CDR3: TGCGCCAGCAGCTTGGTAGCGGGGGTTGTTGATGAGCAGTTCTTC.

There are a few counts of this clone. The chain is built from TRBV7-3 and TRBJ2-1; D gene ambiguous. Trimming pared 0 bases from V and 8 bases from J, leaving 11 bases between. The CDR3 has 14 residues. CDR1 and CDR2 (germline): SGHTA, FQGTGA. This CDR3 reads CASSLTSKSYEQFF. CDR3 DNA sequence: TGTGCCAGCAGCTTAACTAGTAAGAGCTATGAGCAGTTCTTC. The entire variable domain, with the rest obtained from reference TRBV7-3 and TRBJ2-1, is as follows: GAGVSQTPSNKVTEKGKYVELRCDPISGHTALYWYRQSLGQGPEFLIYFQGTGAADDSGLPNDRFFAVRPEGSVSTLKIQRTERGDSAVYLCASSLTSKSYEQFFGPGTRLTVL.

The chain carries TRBV6-1 and TRBJ2-3; D is perhaps TRBD1 (6 bases). The ends were cut back, 3 bases at V and 3 bases at J, with 13 bases in the middle. CDR3 length: 15 amino acids. Per germline, CDR1 MNHNS and CDR2 SASEGT. CDR3 bases: TGTGCCAGCAGTGACAGGGGATTGGGTACAGATACGCAGTATTTT. It specifies CASSDRGLGTDTQYF.

V usage is TRBV3-1 (or the pseudogene TRBV3-2) and J usage is TRBJ2-1, with 7 bases matching TRBD2. The germline V gene has CDR1 LGHDT and CDR2 YNNKEL (reference sequence). After removal of 1 base from V and 6 bases from J, the junction contained 6 bases not matched to a gene. This CDR3 spans 15 amino acids. The CDR3 bases are TGTGCCAGCAGCCAAGCTGCGGGAGCCCCCAATGAGCAGTTCTTC. Translated: CASSQAAGAPNEQFF.

V usage is TRBV30 and J usage is TRBJ2-7, with 7 bases aligning to TRBD1. This CDR3 region has 13 residues. Germline CDR1 GTSNPN, CDR2 SVGIG (reference sequence). Trimming took 1 base from V and 0 from J; bases not matched to a gene: 0. This CDR3 reads CAWSGDSSYEQYF. The CDR3 bases are TGTGCCTGGAGTGGGGACAGCTCCTACGAGCAGTACTTC. Based on the CDR3 plus reference TRBV30 and TRBJ2-7, the full variable domain is SQTIHQWPATLVQPVGSPLSLECTVEGTSNPNLYWYRQAAGRGLQLLFYSVGIGQISSEVPQNLSASRPQDRQFILSSKKLLLSDSGFYLCAWSGDSSYEQYFGPGTRLTVT.